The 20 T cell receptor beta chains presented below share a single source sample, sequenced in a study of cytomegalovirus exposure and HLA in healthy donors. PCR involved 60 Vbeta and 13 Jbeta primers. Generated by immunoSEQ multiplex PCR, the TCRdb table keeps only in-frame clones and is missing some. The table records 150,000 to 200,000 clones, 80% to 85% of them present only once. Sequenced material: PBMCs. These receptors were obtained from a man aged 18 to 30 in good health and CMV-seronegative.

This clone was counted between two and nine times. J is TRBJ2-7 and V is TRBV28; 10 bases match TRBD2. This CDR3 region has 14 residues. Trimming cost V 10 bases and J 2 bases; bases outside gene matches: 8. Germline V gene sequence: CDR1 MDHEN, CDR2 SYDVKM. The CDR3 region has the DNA TGTGCCACCTTTAGCGGGGGGCTACCCTACGAGCAGTACTTC. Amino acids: CATFSGGLPYEQYF.

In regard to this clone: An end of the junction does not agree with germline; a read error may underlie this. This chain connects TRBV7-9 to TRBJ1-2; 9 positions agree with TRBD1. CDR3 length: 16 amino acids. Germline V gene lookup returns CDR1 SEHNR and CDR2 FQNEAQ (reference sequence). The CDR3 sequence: CSSSFPNRGPDYGYTF. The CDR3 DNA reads TGTTCCAGCAGCTTTCCGAACAGGGGGCCGGACTATGGCTACACCTTC. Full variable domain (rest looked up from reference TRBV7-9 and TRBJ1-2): DTGVSQNPRHKITKRGQNVTFRCDPISEHNRLYWYRQTLGQGPEFLTYFQNEAQLEKSRLLSDRFSAERPKGSFSTLEIQRTEQGDSAMYLCSSSFPNRGPDYGYTFGSGTRLTVV.

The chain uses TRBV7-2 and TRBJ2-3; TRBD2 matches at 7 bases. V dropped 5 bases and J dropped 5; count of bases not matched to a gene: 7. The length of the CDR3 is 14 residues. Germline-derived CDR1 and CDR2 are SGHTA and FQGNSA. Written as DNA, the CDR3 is TGTGCCAGCAGCCCCGGGGTAGCGGGAGATACGCAGTATTTT. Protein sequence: CASSPGVAGDTQYF. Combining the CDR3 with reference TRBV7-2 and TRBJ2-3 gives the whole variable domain GAGVSQSPSNKVTEKGKDVELRCDPISGHTALYWYRQSLGQGLEFLIYFQGNSAPDKSGLPSDRFSAERTGGSVSTLTIQRTQQEDSAVYLCASSPGVAGDTQYFGPGTRLTVL.

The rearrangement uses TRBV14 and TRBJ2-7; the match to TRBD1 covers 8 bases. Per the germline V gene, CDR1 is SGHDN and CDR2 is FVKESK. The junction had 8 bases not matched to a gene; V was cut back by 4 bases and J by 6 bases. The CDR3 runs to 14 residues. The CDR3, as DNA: TGTGCCAGCAGCCGCGGGACAGGTTTCTCCGAGCAGTACTTC. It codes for CASSRGTGFSEQYF.

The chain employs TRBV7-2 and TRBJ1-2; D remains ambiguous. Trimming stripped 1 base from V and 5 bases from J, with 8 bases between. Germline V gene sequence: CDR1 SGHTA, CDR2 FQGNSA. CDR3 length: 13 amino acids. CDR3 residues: CASSLGERYGYTF. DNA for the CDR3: TGTGCCAGCAGCTTAGGAGAACGGTATGGCTACACCTTC.

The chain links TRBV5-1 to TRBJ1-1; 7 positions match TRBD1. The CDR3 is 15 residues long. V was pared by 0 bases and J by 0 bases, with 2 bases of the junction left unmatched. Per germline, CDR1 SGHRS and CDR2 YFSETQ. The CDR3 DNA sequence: TGCGCCAGCAGCTTGGGAGGGGGCCTGAACACTGAAGCTTTCTTT. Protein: CASSLGGGLNTEAFF.

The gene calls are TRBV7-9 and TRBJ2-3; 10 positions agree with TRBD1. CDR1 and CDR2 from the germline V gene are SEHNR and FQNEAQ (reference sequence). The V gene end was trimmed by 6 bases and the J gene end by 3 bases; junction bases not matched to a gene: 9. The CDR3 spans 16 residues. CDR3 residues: CASRTWDRGVTDTQYF. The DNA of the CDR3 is TGTGCCAGCAGGACCTGGGACAGGGGTGTTACAGATACGCAGTATTTT.

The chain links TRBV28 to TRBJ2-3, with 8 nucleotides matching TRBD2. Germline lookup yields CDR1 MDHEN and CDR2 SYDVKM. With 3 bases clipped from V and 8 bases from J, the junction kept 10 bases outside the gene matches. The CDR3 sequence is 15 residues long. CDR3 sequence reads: CASSLVAGGAGTQYF. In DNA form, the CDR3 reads TGTGCCAGCAGTTTGGTTGCGGGAGGAGCTGGTACGCAGTATTTT.

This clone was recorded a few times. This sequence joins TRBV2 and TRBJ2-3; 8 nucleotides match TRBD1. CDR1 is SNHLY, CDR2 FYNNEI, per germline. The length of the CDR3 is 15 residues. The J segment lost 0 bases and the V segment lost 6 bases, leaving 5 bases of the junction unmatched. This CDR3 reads CASRRQGRSTDTQYF. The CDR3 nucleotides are TGTGCCAGCAGGCGACAGGGGAGGAGCACAGATACGCAGTATTTT.

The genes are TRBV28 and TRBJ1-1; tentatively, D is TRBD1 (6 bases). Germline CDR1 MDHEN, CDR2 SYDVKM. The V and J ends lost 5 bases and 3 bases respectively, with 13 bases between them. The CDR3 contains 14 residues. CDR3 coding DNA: TGTGCCAGCAGTCGCAGGGGTGACGACACTGAAGCTTTCTTT. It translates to CASSRRGDDTEAFF.

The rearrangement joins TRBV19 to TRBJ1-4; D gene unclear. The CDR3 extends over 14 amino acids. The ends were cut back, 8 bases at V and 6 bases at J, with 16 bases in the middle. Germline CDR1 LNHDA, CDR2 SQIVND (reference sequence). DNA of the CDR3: TGTGCCAGTGGAACCCGGGTGGAGTATGAAAAACTGTTTTTT. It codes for CASGTRVEYEKLFF.

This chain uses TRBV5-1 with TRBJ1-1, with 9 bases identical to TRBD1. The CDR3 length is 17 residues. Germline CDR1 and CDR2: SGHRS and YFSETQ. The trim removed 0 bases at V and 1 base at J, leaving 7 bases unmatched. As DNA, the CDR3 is TGCGCCAGCAGCTTGGGGCCGGGGACAGGGAAGAACACTGAAGCTTTCTTT. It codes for CASSLGPGTGKNTEAFF.

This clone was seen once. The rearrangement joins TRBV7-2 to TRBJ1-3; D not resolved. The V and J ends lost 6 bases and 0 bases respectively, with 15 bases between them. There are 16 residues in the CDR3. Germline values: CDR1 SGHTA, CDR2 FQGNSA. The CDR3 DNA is TGTGCCAGCAGTCGTAGAGGTCCTTACTCTGGAAACACCATATATTTT. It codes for CASSRRGPYSGNTIYF.

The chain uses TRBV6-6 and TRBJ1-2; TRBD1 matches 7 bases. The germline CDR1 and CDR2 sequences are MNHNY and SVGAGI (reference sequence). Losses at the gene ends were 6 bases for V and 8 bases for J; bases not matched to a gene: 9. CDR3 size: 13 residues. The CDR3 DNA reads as TGTGCCAGCAGACTCGACAGGGCTAAGGGCTACACCTTC. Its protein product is CASRLDRAKGYTF.

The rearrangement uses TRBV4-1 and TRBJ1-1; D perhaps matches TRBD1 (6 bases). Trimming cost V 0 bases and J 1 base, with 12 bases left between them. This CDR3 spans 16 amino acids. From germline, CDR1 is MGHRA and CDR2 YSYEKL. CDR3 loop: CASSQETGHGNTEAFF. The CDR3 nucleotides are TGCGCCAGCAGCCAAGAAACGGGACACGGGAACACTGAAGCTTTCTTT.

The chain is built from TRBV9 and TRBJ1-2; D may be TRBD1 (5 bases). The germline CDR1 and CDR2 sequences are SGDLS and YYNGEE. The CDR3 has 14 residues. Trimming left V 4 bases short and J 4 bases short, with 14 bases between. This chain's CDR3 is CASSKQDIGYGYTF. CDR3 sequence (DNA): TGTGCCAGCAGCAAACAGGACATAGGCTATGGCTACACCTTC.

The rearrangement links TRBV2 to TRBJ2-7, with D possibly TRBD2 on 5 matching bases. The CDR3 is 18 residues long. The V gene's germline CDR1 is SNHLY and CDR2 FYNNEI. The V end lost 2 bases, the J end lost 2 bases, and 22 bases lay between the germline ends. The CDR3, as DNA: TGTGCCAGCAGTGAATCAGCTGGGAGACACCCGGTAACCTACGAGCAGTACTTC. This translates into CASSESAGRHPVTYEQYF.

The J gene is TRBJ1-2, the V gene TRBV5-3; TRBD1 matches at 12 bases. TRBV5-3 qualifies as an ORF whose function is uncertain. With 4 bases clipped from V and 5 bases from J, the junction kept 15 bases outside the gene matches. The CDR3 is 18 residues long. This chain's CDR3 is CARSRDRGRTPLSYGYTF. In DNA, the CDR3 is TGTGCCAGAAGCCGGGACAGGGGGCGAACCCCTCTTTCATATGGCTACACCTTC.

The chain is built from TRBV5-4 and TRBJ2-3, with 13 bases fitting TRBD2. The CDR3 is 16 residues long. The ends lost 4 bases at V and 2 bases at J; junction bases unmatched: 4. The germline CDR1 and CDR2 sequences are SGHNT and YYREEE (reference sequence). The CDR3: CASSPGLAGSTDTQYF. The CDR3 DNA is TGTGCCAGCAGCCCGGGACTAGCGGGGTCCACAGATACGCAGTATTTT. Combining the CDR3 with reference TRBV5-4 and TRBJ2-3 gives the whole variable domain ETGVTQSPTHLIKTRGQQVTLRCSSQSGHNTVSWYQQALGQGPQFIFQYYREEENGRGNFPPRFSGLQFPNYSSELNVNALELDDSALYLCASSPGLAGSTDTQYFGPGTRLTVL.

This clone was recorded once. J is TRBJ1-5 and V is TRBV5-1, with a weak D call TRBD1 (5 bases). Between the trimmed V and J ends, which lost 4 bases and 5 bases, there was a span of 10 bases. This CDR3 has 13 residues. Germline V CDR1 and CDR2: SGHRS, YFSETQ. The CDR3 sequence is CASSEDTYQPQHF. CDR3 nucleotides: TGCGCCAGCAGCGAGGACACCTATCAGCCCCAGCATTTT.